Each of the 2 T cell receptor beta chains below was sequenced from the same sample in a study of early T cells in non-severe SARS-CoV-2 infection. Using its own MiXCR run on the 5' RACE reads, TCRdb lists one record per CDR3 protein. The table shows 77,000 or so distinct CDR3 sequences, with 13% to 15% occurring only once. The sample in question was whole blood, obtained at baseline. The receptors derive from an adult who was a healthcare worker with PCR-confirmed SARS-CoV-2 infection or an uninfected control (not recorded which).

This clonotype was seen many times. The CDR3 bases are TGTGCCAGCTCACCACGGTTTGAGGCTGGGCCCTACGAGCAGTACTTC. Residues: CASSPRFEAGPYEQYF. The rearrangement joins TRBV18 to TRBJ2-7; the D is unclear. Trimming cost V 1 base and J 2 bases, with 15 bases left between them. CDR1 is KGHSH and CDR2 is LQKENI in the germline V gene. The CDR3 spans 16 residues. Full variable domain (outside the CDR3, taken from reference TRBV18 and TRBJ2-7): NAGVMQNPRHLVRRRGQEARLRCSPMKGHSHVYWYRQLPEEGLKFMVYLQKENIIDESGMPKERFSAEFPKEGPSILRIQQVVRGDSAAYFCASSPRFEAGPYEQYFGPGTRLTVT.

The chain has TRBV15 and TRBJ2-7; D not resolved. Trimming left V 1 base short and J 5 bases short, with 18 bases between. Germline V lookup: CDR1 LNHNV, CDR2 YYDKDF (reference sequence). The CDR3 runs 16 residues. Written as DNA, the CDR3 is TGTGCCACCAGCAGAGGACTCGGCTCCCGAAGCCACGAGCAGTACTTC. Translated, it gives CATSRGLGSRSHEQYF.